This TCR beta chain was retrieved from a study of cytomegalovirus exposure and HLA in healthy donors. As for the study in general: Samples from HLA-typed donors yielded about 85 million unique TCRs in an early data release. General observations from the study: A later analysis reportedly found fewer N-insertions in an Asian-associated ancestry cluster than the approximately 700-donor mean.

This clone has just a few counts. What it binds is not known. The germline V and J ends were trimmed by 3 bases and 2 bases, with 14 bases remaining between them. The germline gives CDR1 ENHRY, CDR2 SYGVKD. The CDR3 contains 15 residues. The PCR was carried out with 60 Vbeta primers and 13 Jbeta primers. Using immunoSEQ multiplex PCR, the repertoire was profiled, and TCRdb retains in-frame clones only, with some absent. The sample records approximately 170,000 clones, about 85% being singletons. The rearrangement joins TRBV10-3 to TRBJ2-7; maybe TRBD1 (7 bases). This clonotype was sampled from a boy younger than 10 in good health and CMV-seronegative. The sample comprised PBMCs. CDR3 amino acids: CAISEGQGGAYEQYF. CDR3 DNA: TGTGCCATCAGTGAAGGTCAGGGGGGAGCCTACGAGCAGTACTTC.